This paragraph covers one T cell receptor beta chain sequence. V was pared by 0 bases and J by 4 bases, with 16 bases between. Germline values: CDR1 SGDLS, CDR2 YYNGEE. The CDR3 covers 17 residues. This sample stems from a study of radiotherapy plus CTLA-4 blockade in lung cancer. TCRdb's copy holds only in-frame clones and misses some; the assay was immunoSEQ multiplex PCR. The sample holds roughly 98,000 clones, around four fifths seen once. Material: peripheral blood, obtained from a patient treated with radiotherapy plus ipilimumab. The source of this sequence is a human donor with non-small cell lung cancer who had a partial response to radiotherapy plus ipilimumab. The chain uses TRBV9 and TRBJ2-2, with D perhaps TRBD2 (6 bases). The CDR3 is CASSVGPGRGGTGELFF. The CDR3 DNA reads TGTGCCAGCAGCGTAGGGCCGGGGCGGGGAGGCACCGGGGAGCTGTTTTTT.